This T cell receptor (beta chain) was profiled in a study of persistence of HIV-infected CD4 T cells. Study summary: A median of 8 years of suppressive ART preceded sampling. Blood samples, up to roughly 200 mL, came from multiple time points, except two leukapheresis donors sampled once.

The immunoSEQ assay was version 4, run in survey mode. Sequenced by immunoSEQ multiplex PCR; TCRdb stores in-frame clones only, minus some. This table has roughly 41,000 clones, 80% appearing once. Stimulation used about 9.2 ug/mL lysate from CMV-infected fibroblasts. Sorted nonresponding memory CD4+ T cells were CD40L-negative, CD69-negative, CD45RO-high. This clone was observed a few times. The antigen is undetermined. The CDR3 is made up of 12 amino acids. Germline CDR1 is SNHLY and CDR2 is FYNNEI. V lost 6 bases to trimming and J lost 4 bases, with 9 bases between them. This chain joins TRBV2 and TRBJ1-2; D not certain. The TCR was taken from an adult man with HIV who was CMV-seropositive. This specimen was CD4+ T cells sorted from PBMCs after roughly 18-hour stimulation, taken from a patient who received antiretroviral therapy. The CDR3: CASRTDTYGYTF. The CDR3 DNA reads TGTGCCAGCAGGACGGATACCTATGGCTACACCTTC.